This T cell receptor (beta chain) was captured by sequencing in a study of beta chain features in type 1 diabetes. Averaging about 100 mL, one heparinised blood draw was given by each donor. Sequencing targeted expressed TCRB transcripts, as all isolated RNA had been reverse transcribed. Naive, central memory and regulatory T cell samples averaged about 3.5 million reads. The repertoire was sequenced with immunoSEQ multiplex PCR; TCRdb's copy has only in-frame clones and lacks some. The profile shows under 500,000 clones, approximately 30% of them singletons. Overall study results and limits: The naive, central memory and Treg TCRB repertoires looked more alike in patients than they did in healthy donors.

This clone appeared a few times. Antigen specificity is unknown. Germline CDR1 MDHEN, CDR2 SYDVKM. Trimming removed 6 bases from V and 3 bases from J, with 11 bases in between. The CDR3 sequence is 13 residues long. The clonotype comes from a man younger than 35 in good health. Sequenced input: naive CD4+ T cells from blood. The chain couples TRBV28 to TRBJ1-1; weak D call: TRBD1 (5 bases). CDR3 sequence: CASSPGTYTEAFF. DNA for the CDR3: TGTGCCAGCAGCCCAGGGACGTACACTGAAGCTTTCTTT.